This record covers a single TCR beta chain. No antigen is known for it. This entry comes from a study of T cell responses to AZD1222 COVID-19 vaccine. Study findings and constraints: Baseline serostatus was positive in only a handful of AZD1222 recipients. Donors were mostly white British, more females; clonal diversity possibly underestimated.

The protocol was immunoSEQ multiplex PCR, while the TCRdb copy is restricted to in-frame clones and leaves out a portion. The sample carries 200,000 to 250,000 clones, 94% recorded once. The CDR3 covers 15 residues. Trimming took 2 bases from V and 7 from J, leaving 15 bases between them. Germline lookup yields CDR1 SNHLY and CDR2 FYNNEI. The receptor comes from an adult who received the MenACWY meningococcal vaccine as a control. The V gene is TRBV2, the J gene TRBJ1-5; TRBD1 might be the D (6 bases). Sequences were derived from peripheral blood, sampled 28 days after the second dose of the MenACWY control vaccine. CDR3 sequence reads: CASSELRGGGQPQHF. The CDR3 coding sequence is TGTGCCAGCAGTGAACTGAGGGGGGGCGGGCAGCCCCAGCATTTT.